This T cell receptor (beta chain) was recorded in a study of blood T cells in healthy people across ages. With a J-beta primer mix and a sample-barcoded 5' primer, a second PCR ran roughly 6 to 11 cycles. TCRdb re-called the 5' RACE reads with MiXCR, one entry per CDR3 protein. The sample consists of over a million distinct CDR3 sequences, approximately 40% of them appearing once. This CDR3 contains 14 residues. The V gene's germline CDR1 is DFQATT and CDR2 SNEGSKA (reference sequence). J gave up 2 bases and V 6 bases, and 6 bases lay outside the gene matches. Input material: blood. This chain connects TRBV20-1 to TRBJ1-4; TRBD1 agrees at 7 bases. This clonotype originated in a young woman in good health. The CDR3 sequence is CSATYRGTNEKLFF. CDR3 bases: TGCAGTGCGACCTACAGGGGCACTAATGAAAAACTGTTTTTT.